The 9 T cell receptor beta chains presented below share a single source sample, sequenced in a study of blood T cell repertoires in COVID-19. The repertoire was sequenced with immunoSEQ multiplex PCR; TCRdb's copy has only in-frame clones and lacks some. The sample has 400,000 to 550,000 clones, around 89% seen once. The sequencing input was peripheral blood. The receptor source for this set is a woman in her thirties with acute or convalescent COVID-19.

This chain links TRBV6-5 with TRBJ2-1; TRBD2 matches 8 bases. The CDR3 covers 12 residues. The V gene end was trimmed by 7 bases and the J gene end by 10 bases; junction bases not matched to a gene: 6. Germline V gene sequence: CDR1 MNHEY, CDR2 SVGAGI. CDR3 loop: CASTGGVGEQFF. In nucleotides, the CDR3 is TGTGCCAGCACGGGAGGGGTAGGGGAGCAGTTCTTC.

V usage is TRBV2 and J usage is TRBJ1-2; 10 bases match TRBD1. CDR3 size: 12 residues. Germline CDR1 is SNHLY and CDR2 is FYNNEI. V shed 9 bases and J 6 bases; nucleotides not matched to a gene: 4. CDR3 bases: TGTGCCAGTGAGACAGGGGGCAATGGCTACACCTTC. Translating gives CASETGGNGYTF.

CDR3 in amino acids: CASGTLEPTDTQYF. DNA for the CDR3: TGTGCCAGCGGGACACTGGAGCCCACAGATACGCAGTATTTT. This chain links TRBV19 with TRBJ2-3; D possibly corresponds to TRBD1 (6 bases). Deletions cut 9 bases from V and 2 bases from J, with 15 bases between. This CDR3 spans 14 amino acids. Germline CDR1 and CDR2: LNHDA and SQIVND (reference sequence).

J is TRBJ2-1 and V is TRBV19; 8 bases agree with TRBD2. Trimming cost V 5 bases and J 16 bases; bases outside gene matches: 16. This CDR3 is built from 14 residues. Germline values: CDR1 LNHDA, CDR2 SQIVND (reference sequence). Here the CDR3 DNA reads TGTGCCAGTAGTCCCTCCCCCTCCGGGACTAGTAGTTTCTTC. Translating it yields CASSPSPSGTSSFF.

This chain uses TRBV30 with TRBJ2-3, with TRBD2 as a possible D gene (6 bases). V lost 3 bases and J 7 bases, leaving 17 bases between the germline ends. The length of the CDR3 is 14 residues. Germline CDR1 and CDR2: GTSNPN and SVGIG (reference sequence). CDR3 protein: CAWRMVGGVNTQYF. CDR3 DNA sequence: TGTGCCTGGAGGATGGTGGGCGGGGTTAATACGCAGTATTTT.

The CDR3 bases are TGTGCCAGCAGAGATGGACTCTCCGCTGGAAACACCATATATTTT. Translating it yields CASRDGLSAGNTIYF. V usage is TRBV2 and J usage is TRBJ1-3; D unclear. The germline CDR1 and CDR2 sequences are SNHLY and FYNNEI. The CDR3 has 15 amino acids. The V end lost 6 bases, the J end lost 2 bases, and 14 bases lay between the germline ends.

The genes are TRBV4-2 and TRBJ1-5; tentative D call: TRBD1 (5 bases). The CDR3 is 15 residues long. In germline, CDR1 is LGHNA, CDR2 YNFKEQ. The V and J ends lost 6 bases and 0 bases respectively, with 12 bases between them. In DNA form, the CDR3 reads TGTGCCAGCAGGGAACAGGCGAATAGCAATCAGCCCCAGCATTTT. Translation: CASREQANSNQPQHF.

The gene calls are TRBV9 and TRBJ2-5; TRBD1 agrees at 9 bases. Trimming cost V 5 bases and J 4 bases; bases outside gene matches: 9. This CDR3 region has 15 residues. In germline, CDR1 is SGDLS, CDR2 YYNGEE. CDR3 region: CASSLLTGGTETQYF. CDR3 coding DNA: TGTGCCAGCAGTCTTTTAACAGGGGGCACAGAGACCCAGTACTTC.

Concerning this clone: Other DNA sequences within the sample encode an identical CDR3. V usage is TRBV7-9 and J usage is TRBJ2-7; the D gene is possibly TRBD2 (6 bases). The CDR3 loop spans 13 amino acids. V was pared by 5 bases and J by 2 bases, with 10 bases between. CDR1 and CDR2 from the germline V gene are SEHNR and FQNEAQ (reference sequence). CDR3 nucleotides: TGTGCCAGCAGCCCCGGGGGACCCTACGAGCAGTACTTC. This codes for CASSPGGPYEQYF.